This T cell receptor (beta chain) was identified during a study of shared clonotypes between healthy human individuals. Replicate sorted-subset PCRs were loaded with roughly 190 ng DNA, 30,000 to 35,000 T cell genomes. TCRdb's table, derived via immunoSEQ multiplex PCR, lists solely in-frame clones and lacks some. The sample lists some 1 million clones, approximately 76% occurring once. CDR3 length equals 15 residues. Germline trimming cut 5 bases from V and 7 bases from J; bases unmatched to any gene: 6. Per the germline V gene, CDR1 is MNHNY and CDR2 is SVGAGI (reference sequence). Among the donors, all were Caucasian adults who lived in Nashville, Tennessee. Comments on this clone: Within the sample, other DNA sequences also encode this same CDR3.

The rearrangement joins TRBV6-6 to TRBJ1-6; 9 bases are shared with TRBD1. Sequencing was done on a sample of memory CD4+ T cells sorted from blood. Subset described: CD45RA-negative fraction. This clonotype was sampled from a young man in good health. CDR3 nucleotide sequence: TGTGCCAGCAGTCCGGGGGACAGGGAAAATTCACCCCTCCACTTT. It translates to CASSPGDRENSPLHF.